The 16 T cell receptor beta chains reported below all come from one sample, sequenced in a study of T cell clonality in common variable immunodeficiency. Study-level results: In common variable immunodeficiency, TCR beta chains reportedly carried fewer deletions and N-nucleotide insertions.

Their target antigens are unknown. Profiling relied on immunoSEQ multiplex PCR, and the TCRdb table lists in-frame clones only, not all of them. The sample is made up of about 3,400 clones, none counted only once. Sequencing used peripheral blood mononuclear cells. These receptors were taken from a human donor with common variable immunodeficiency.

Details on this clone: The read comes to an end 3 residues before the CDR3 does, leaving the germline J gene to fill in the end. The chain recombines TRBV19 with TRBJ1-1; tentatively, D is TRBD1 (6 bases). Between the trimmed V and J ends, which lost 6 bases and 1 base, there was a span of 9 bases. The CDR3 covers 13 residues. CDR1 and CDR2 (germline): LNHDA, SQIVND (reference sequence). The part of the CDR3 DNA that was read is TGTGCCAGTAGAGGACAGACGAACACTGAA. Translating gives CASRGQTNTE. The entire CDR3 protein reads CASRGQTNTEAFF.

Of note for this clone: The CDR3 end falls 3 residues outside the read, so it is completed with the germline J gene. The chain links TRBV7-9 to TRBJ1-1; 9 bases are shared with TRBD1. Germline assignment: CDR1 SEHNR and CDR2 FQNEAQ (reference sequence). The CDR3 consists of 12 residues. The DNA read from the CDR3 is TGTGCCAGCATCAGGGACAGGGAGGGA. Residues: CASIRDREG. The full CDR3 sequence reads CASIRDREGAFF. Drawing the rest from reference TRBV7-9 and TRBJ1-1, the complete variable domain is DTGVSQNPRHKITKRGQNVTFRCDPISEHNRLYWYRQTLGQGPEFLTYFQNEAQLEKSRLLSDRFSAERPKGSFSTLEIQRTEQGDSAMYLCASIRDREGAFFGQGTRLTVV.

Remarks on this clone: The read ends 3 residues shy of where the CDR3 ends; the end is completed using the germline J gene. This sequence joins TRBV18 and TRBJ1-1; the match to TRBD1 covers 9 bases. CDR1 KGHSH and CDR2 LQKENI come from the germline V gene. CDR3 size: 17 residues. The trim removed 1 base at V and 5 bases at J, leaving 11 bases unmatched. CDR3 residues: CASSPQSSATGGTEAFF. Incomplete CDR3 DNA: TGTGCCAGCTCACCACAATCTTCCGCGACAGGGGGTACTGAA.

This clone was counted only a few times. The read ends 3 residues early relative to the CDR3; the germline J gene fills the gap. The genes are TRBV2 and TRBJ1-2; D is undetermined. The CDR3 length is 15 residues. V dropped 7 bases and J dropped 6 bases, with 21 bases sitting between them. From germline, CDR1 is SNHLY and CDR2 FYNNEI. The CDR3: CASNLDVNNPNGYTF. CDR3 bases read: TGTGCCAGCAATCTAGACGTGAACAACCCCAATGGC.

As for this clone: The read comes to an end 3 residues before the CDR3 does, leaving the germline J gene to fill in the end. The J gene is TRBJ2-5, the V gene TRBV7-2; 7 bases align to TRBD1. The J segment lost 2 bases and the V segment lost 5 bases, leaving 5 bases of the junction unmatched. The CDR3 is 14 amino acids. The V gene's germline CDR1 is SGHTA and CDR2 FQGNSA. CDR3 sequence reads: CASSPGQVQETQYF. Partial CDR3 DNA: TGTGCCAGCAGCCCTGGACAGGTGCAAGAGACC.

This clone showed up just a few times. The CDR3 goes on 3 residues after the read ends, and that part is filled in from the germline J gene. The V gene is TRBV2, the J gene TRBJ2-7, with 10 positions matching TRBD2. Trimming removed 2 bases from V and 4 bases from J; junction bases left unmatched: 5. Germline-derived CDR1 and CDR2 are SNHLY and FYNNEI. The length of the CDR3 is 15 residues. CDR3 sequence reads: CASSERPSGGYEQYF. Partial CDR3 DNA: TGTGCCAGCAGTGAAAGGCCTAGCGGGGGTTACGAG.

In this sample, this clone turned up a few times. The sequence runs out 3 residues before the end of the CDR3; the remainder is reconstructed from the germline J gene. The V gene is TRBV18, the J gene TRBJ1-5, with a weak D call TRBD1 (6 bases). Germline CDR1 KGHSH, CDR2 LQKENI. The V and J ends lost 1 base and 3 bases respectively, with 10 bases between them. This CDR3 region has 15 residues. The CDR3 DNA, read in part, is TGTGCCAGCTCACCACTCCCAGGGGACAATCAGCCC. Translating gives CASSPLPGDNQP. The whole CDR3 sequence reads CASSPLPGDNQPQHF.

Worth noting for this clone: The read ends 3 residues shy of where the CDR3 ends; the end is completed using the germline J gene. The V gene is TRBV19, the J gene TRBJ2-1; D perhaps matches TRBD2 (5 bases). CDR1 LNHDA and CDR2 SQIVND come from the germline V gene (reference sequence). The CDR3 covers 18 residues. Trimming removed 1 base from V and 6 bases from J, with 22 bases in between. The part of the CDR3 DNA that was read is TGTGCCAGTAGTATAGGGATCCGGGGTAGGGTATCACGCAATGAG. It yields the protein CASSIGIRGRVSRNE. The full CDR3 protein is CASSIGIRGRVSRNEQFF.

The sample holds a few counts of this clone. The CDR3 end is not reached by the read, which stops 3 residues before it; the germline J gene fills it in. The rearrangement uses TRBV30 and TRBJ2-5; TRBD1 matches 8 bases. The J segment lost 3 bases and the V segment lost 6 bases, leaving 6 bases of the junction unmatched. CDR3 size: 13 residues. Germline V CDR1 and CDR2: GTSNPN, SVGIG (reference sequence). CDR3 sequence reads: CACSKTGEETQYF. CDR3 DNA, as far as it was read: TGTGCCTGTTCAAAGACAGGGGAAGAGACC.

Comment on this clone: Read sequence stops 3 residues before the CDR3 end, and the germline J gene provides the missing end. The rearrangement uses TRBV2 and TRBJ1-6; D gene ambiguous. Per germline, CDR1 SNHLY and CDR2 FYNNEI. Trimming took 1 base from V and 10 from J, leaving 5 bases between them. The CDR3 covers 12 residues. The CDR3 reads CASSEDRSPLHF. The part of the CDR3 DNA that was read is TGTGCCAGCAGTGAAGACCGGTCACCC.

As to this clone: The read falls 3 residues short of the CDR3 end, and the missing part is taken from the germline J gene. The J gene is TRBJ2-1, the V gene TRBV2; 8 nucleotides match TRBD2. The V gene's germline CDR1 is SNHLY and CDR2 FYNNEI. The CDR3 is 17 residues long. J lost 0 bases, V lost 4 bases, and 8 bases had no gene match. This chain's CDR3 is CASSGKGSGGSYNEQFF. Partial CDR3 DNA: TGTGCCAGCAGTGGAAAGGGAAGCGGGGGCTCCTACAATGAG.

Comments on this clone: The observed sequence ends 3 residues before the CDR3 terminus, with the missing tail filled in from the germline J gene. This sequence joins TRBV7-3 and TRBJ2-1; the match to TRBD2 covers 14 bases. CDR1 is SGHTA, CDR2 FQGTGA, per germline. J was trimmed by 7 bases and V by 5 bases; bases with no gene match: 10. The CDR3 totals 17 residues. CDR3 DNA, as far as it was read: TGTGCCAGCAGCCTACATGCAAGACTAGCGGGGGGGAATGAG. Encoded protein: CASSLHARLAGGNE. The CDR3, in full, reads CASSLHARLAGGNEQFF.

This clone was counted between two and nine times. The read stops 3 residues short of the end of the CDR3; the missing end is completed from the germline J gene. This chain joins TRBV19 and TRBJ2-3; 9 bases map to TRBD2. V lost 4 bases and J lost 1; bases outside the gene matches: 12. The CDR3 is made up of 18 amino acids. CDR1 is LNHDA and CDR2 is SQIVND in the germline V gene (reference sequence). The CDR3 reads CASSTVVAGGLGTDTQYF. Partial CDR3 DNA: TGTGCCAGTAGTACCGTCGTGGCGGGGGGGCTGGGCACAGATACG.

This clone was counted between two and nine times. The CDR3 end is not reached by the read, which stops 3 residues before it; the germline J gene fills it in. The chain employs TRBV7-9 and TRBJ2-2; D gene unclear. Trimming removed 5 bases at V and 5 bases at J, with 9 bases between. Germline lookup yields CDR1 SEHNR and CDR2 FQNEAQ (reference sequence). The CDR3 is made up of 13 amino acids. CDR3 sequence reads: CASSPDSTGELFF. The sequenced part of the CDR3 DNA is TGTGCCAGCAGCCCCGACTCAACCGGGGAG. Based on the CDR3 plus reference TRBV7-9 and TRBJ2-2, the full variable domain is DTGVSQNPRHKITKRGQNVTFRCDPISEHNRLYWYRQTLGQGPEFLTYFQNEAQLEKSRLLSDRFSAERPKGSFSTLEIQRTEQGDSAMYLCASSPDSTGELFFGEGSRLTVL.

The sequenced CDR3 bases are TGTGCCATCCAGGGGGTTTACACAGATACG. Translated: CAIQGVYTDT. The CDR3 as a whole reads CAIQGVYTDTQYF. The chain combines TRBV7-9 with TRBJ2-3; 7 bases fit TRBD1. The read terminates 3 residues ahead of where the CDR3 ends, so the germline J gene completes it. V lost 10 bases to trimming and J lost 2 bases; unmatched junction nucleotides: 6. CDR3 length equals 13 residues. Looked up from germline, CDR1 is SEHNR and CDR2 is FQNEAQ (reference sequence).

Points on this clone: A junction end diverges from the germline sequence, so it may reflect a read error. CDR3 bases read: TGTGTCAGTAGTTCCTCAAGGGACAGCTTCTCCTACGAG. It is translated as CVSSSSRDSFSYE. The whole CDR3 protein reads CVSSSSRDSFSYEQYF. The chain employs TRBV19 and TRBJ2-7; 7 bases map to TRBD1. The read stops 3 residues short of the end of the CDR3; the missing end is completed from the germline J gene. The CDR3 is 16 residues long. Germline V gene sequence: CDR1 LNHDA, CDR2 SQIVND (reference sequence).